This T cell receptor (beta chain) was sequenced during a study of blood T cells in healthy people across ages. General study findings and limits: Shifts in expanded clonotypes may have been confounded by donor CMV status, which was unknown.

This clonotype was counted only a few times. Its specificity is not known. Staff drew ten milliliters of peripheral blood from each donor. The second PCR ran roughly 6 to 11 cycles with a sample-barcoded 5' primer and J-beta primers. A single record per CDR3 protein comes from TCRdb applying MiXCR to the 5' RACE reads. The sample lists about 2 million distinct CDR3 sequences, about 50% occurring once. CDR1 and CDR2 (germline): SEHNR, FQNEAQ (reference sequence). CDR3 length equals 14 residues. V lost 4 bases to trimming and J lost 2 bases; unmatched junction nucleotides: 3. Sequenced sample: blood. The J gene is TRBJ2-3, the V gene TRBV7-9, with TRBD1 matching 7 bases. The sequence was obtained from a woman in her thirties or forties in good health. CDR3 residues: CASSSGQYTDTQYF. The DNA for the CDR3 is TGTGCCAGCAGCTCGGGACAGTACACAGATACGCAGTATTTT.